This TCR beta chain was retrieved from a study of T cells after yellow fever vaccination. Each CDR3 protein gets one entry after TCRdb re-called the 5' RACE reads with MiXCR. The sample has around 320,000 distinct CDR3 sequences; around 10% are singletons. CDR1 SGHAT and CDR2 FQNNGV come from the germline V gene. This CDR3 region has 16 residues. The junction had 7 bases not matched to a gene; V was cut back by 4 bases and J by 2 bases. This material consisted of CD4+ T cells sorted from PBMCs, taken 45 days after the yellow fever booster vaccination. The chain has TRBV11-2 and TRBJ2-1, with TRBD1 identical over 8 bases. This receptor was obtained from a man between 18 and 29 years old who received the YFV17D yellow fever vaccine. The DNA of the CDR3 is TGTGCCAGCAGCTCGAGACAGGGGACCACCTACAATGAGCAGTTCTTC. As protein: CASSSRQGTTYNEQFF.